This paragraph reports one T cell receptor beta chain. Its target is not known. Clones were sequenced by immunoSEQ multiplex PCR, and TCRdb holds only the in-frame ones, with some missing. This sample has some 74,000 clones, with around 82% found just once. Trimming removed 6 bases at V and 5 bases at J, with 27 bases between. The CDR3 runs to 18 residues. CDR1 is MDHEN, CDR2 SYDVKM, per germline. This specimen comes from a study of OX40 agonist ivuxolimab in advanced cancers. In the study overall: Dose-escalation patients were diagnosed with hepatocellular carcinoma, melanoma, renal cell cancer or head and neck cancer. Participants, roughly 80% male, averaged around 64 years of age, ranging from about 23 to 90.

Whole-study results and caveats: Expanded clones were, on average, more numerous among CD8+ T cells than CD4+. Some nonresponders additionally presented with little normalized T-cell clonal expansion.

This TCR was sampled from an adult with an advanced solid tumor such as melanoma, head and neck, liver or kidney cancer. The rearrangement links TRBV28 to TRBJ2-3, with D possibly matching TRBD2 (5 bases). Sample: CD4+ or CD8+ T cells sorted from blood, taken in a trial of the OX40 agonist ivuxolimab. CDR3 region: CASSEATWAAAKVDTQYF. In DNA form, the CDR3 reads TGTGCCAGCAGCGAAGCTACGTGGGCAGCGGCGAAGGTAGATACGCAGTATTTT. The variable domain in full, completed from reference TRBV28 and TRBJ2-3, reads DVKVTQSSRYLVKRTGEKVFLECVQDMDHENMFWYRQDPGLGLRLIYFSYDVKMKEKGDIPEGYSVSREKKERFSLILESASTNQTSMYLCASSEATWAAAKVDTQYFGPGTRLTVL.